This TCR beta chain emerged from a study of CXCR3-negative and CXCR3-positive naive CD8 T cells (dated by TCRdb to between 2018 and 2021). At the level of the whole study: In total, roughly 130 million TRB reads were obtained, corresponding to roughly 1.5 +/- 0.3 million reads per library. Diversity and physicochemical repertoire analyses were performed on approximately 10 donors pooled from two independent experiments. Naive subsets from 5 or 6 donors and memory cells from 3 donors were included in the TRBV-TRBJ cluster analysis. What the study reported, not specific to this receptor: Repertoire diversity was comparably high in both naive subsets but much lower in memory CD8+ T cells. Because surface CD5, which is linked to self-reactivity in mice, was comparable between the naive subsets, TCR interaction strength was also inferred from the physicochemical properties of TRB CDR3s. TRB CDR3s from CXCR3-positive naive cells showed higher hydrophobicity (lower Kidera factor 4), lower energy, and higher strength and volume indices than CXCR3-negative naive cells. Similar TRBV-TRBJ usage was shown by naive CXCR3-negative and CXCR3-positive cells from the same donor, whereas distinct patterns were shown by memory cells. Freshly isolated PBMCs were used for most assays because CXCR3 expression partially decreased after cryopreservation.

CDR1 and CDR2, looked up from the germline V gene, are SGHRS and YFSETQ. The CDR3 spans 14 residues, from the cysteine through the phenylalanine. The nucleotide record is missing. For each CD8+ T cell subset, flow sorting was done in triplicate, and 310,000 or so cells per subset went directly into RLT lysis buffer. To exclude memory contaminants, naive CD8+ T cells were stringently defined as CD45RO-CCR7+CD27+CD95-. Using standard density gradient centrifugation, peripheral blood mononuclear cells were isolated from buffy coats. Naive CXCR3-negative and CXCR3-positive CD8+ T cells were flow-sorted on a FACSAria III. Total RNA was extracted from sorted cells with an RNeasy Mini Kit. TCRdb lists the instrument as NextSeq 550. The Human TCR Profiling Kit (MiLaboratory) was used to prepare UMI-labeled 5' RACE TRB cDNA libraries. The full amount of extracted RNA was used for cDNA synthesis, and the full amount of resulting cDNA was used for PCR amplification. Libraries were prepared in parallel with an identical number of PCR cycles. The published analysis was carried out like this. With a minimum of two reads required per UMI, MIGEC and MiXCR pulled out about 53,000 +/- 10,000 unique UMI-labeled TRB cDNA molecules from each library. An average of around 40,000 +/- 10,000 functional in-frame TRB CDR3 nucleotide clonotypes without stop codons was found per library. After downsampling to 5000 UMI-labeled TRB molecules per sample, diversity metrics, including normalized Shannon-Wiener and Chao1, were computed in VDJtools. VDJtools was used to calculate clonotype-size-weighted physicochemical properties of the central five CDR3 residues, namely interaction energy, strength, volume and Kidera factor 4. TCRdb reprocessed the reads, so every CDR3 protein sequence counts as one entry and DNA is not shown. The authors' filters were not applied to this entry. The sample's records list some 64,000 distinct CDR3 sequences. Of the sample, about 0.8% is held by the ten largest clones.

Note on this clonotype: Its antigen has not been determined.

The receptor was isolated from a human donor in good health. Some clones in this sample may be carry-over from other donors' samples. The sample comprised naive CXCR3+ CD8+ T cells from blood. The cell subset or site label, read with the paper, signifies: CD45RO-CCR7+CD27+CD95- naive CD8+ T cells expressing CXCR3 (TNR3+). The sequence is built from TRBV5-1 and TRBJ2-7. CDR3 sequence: CASSLTAISYEQYF.